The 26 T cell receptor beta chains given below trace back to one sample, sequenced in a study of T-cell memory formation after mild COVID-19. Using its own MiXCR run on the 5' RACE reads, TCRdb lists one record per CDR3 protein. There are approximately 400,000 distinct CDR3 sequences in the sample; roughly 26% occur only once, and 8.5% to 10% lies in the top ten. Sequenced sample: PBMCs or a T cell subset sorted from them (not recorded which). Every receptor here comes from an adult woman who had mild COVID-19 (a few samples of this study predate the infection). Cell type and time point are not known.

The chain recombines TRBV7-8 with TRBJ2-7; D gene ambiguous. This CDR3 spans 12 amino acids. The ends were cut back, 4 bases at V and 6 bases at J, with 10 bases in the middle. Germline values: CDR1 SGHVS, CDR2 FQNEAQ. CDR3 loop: CASSSALGEQYF. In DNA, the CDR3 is TGTGCCAGCAGCTCAGCGCTTGGCGAGCAGTACTTC.

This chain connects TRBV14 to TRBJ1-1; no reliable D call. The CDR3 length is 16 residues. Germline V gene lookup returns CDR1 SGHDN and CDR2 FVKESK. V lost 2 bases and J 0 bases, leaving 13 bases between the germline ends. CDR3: CASSQTSFLVNTEAFF. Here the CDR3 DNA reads TGTGCCAGCAGCCAAACCTCCTTCCTGGTGAACACTGAAGCTTTCTTT.

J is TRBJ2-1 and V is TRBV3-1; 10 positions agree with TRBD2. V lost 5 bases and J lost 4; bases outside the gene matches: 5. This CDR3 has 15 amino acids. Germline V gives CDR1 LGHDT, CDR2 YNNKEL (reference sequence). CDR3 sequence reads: CASSSLTSGYNEQFF. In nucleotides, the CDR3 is TGTGCCAGCAGCTCTTTGACTAGCGGGTACAATGAGCAGTTCTTC.

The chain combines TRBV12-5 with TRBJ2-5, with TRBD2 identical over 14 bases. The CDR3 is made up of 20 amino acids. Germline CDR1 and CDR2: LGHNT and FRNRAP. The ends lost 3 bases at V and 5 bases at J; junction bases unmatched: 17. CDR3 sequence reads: CASGLIGTSGSLISLETQYF. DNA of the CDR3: TGTGCTAGTGGTTTAATCGGGACTAGCGGGAGTTTAATAAGTTTGGAGACCCAGTACTTC.

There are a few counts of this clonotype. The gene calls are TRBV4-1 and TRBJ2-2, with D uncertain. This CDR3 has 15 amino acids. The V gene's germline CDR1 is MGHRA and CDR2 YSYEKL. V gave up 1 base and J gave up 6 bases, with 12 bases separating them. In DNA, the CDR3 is TGCGCCAGCAGCCAAGTAGGGCAGTTGGCCGGGGAGCTGTTTTTT. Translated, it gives CASSQVGQLAGELFF.

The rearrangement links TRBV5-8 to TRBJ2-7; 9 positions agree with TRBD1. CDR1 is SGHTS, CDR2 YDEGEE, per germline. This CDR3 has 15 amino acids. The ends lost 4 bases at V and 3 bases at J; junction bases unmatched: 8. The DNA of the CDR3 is TGTGCCAGCAGCGTTACAGGGGGCAACATCTACGAGCAGTACTTC. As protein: CASSVTGGNIYEQYF.

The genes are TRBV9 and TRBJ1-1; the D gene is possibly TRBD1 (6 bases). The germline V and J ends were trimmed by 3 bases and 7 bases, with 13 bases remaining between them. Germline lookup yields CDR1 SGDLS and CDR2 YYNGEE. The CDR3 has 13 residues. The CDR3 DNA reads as TGTGCCAGCAGCGAGACAGGAGTCGGTGAAGCTTTCTTT. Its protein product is CASSETGVGEAFF.

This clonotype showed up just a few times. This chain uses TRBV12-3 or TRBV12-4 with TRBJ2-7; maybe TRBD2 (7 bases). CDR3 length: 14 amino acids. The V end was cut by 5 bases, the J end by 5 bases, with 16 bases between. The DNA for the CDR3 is TGTGCCAGCAGTCCGAGCGGGACATACGACGAGCAGTACTTC. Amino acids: CASSPSGTYDEQYF.

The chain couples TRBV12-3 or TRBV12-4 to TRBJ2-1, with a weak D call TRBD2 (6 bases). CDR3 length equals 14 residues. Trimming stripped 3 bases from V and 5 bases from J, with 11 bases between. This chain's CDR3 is CASSFGGPNNEQFF. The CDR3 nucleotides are TGTGCCAGCAGTTTTGGAGGGCCGAACAATGAGCAGTTCTTC.

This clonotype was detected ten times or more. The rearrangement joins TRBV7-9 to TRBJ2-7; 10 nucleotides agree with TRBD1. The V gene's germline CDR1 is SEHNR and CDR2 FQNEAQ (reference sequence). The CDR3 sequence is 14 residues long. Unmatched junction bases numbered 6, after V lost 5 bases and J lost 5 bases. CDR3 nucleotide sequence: TGTGCCAGCAGCCCCGGGACAGGGGCCAACGAGCAGTACTTC. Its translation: CASSPGTGANEQYF.

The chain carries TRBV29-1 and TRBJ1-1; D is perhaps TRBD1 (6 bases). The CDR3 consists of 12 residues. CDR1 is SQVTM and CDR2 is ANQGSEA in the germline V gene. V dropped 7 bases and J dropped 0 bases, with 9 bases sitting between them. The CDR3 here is CSAGAMNTEAFF. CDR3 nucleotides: TGCAGCGCGGGGGCGATGAACACTGAAGCTTTCTTT.

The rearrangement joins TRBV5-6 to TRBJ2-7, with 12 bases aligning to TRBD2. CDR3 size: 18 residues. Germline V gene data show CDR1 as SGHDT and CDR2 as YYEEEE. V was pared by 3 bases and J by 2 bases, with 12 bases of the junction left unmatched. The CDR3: CASSSGTSGFRSTYEQYF. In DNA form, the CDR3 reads TGTGCCAGCAGCTCCGGGACTAGCGGGTTTCGATCCACCTACGAGCAGTACTTC. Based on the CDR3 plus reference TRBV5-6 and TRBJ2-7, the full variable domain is DAGVTQSPTHLIKTRGQQVTLRCSPKSGHDTVSWYQQALGQGPQFIFQYYEEEERQRGNFPDRFSGHQFPNYSSELNVNALLLGDSALYLCASSSGTSGFRSTYEQYFGPGTRLTVT.

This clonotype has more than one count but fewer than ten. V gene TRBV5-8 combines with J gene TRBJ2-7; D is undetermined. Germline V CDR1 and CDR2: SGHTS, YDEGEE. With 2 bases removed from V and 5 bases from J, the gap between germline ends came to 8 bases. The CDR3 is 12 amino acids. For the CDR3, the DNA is TGTGCCAGCAGCTTCCCTCCCGACGAGCAGTACTTC. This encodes CASSFPPDEQYF.

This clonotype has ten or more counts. The CDR3 sequence is CASSSSYVSTYEQYF. In DNA form, the CDR3 reads TGTGCCAGCAGCTCCTCGTATGTATCAACCTACGAGCAGTACTTC. The chain links TRBV7-2 to TRBJ2-7; the D is unclear. CDR3 length: 15 residues. V was shortened by 4 bases and J by 2 bases, with 15 bases between the two germline ends. CDR1 is SGHTA and CDR2 is FQGNSA in the germline V gene.

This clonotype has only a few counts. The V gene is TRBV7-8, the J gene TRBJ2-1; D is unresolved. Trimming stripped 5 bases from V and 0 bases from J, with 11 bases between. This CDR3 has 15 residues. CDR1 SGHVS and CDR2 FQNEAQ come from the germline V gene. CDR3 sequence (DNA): TGTGCCAGCAGCCCTCTGGAGAGCTCCTACAATGAGCAGTTCTTC. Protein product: CASSPLESSYNEQFF.

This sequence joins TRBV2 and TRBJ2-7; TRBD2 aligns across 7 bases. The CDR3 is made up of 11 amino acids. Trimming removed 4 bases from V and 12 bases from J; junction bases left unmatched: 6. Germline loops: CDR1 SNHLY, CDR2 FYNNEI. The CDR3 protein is CASSGGGFPYF. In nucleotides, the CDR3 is TGTGCCAGCAGTGGGGGGGGATTCCCGTACTTC.

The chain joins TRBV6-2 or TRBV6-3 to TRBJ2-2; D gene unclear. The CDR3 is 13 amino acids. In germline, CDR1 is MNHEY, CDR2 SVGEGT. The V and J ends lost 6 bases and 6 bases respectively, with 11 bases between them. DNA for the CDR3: TGTGCCAGCAGCCCCGTCGTGTCCGGGGAGCTGTTTTTT. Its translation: CASSPVVSGELFF.

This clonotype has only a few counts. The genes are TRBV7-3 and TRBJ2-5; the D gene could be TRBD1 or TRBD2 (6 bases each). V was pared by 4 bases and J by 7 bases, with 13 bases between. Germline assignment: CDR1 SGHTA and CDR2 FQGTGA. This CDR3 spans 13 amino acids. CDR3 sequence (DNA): TGTGCCAGCAGCTCAGGGGTCGGGGGGACCCAGTACTTC. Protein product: CASSSGVGGTQYF.

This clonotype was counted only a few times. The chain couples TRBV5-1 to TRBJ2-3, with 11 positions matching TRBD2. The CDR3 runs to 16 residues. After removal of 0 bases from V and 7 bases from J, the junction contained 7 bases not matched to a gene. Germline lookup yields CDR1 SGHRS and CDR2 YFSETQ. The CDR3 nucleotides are TGCGCCAGCAGCTTGGAGGCATTAGCGGGAGGGAATACGCAGTATTTT. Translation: CASSLEALAGGNTQYF.

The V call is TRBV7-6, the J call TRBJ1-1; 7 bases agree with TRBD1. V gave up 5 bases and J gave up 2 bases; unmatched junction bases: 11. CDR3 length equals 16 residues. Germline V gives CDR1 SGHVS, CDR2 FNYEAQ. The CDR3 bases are TGTGCCAGCAGCCTCCGACAGGGAATGAGCAACACTGAAGCTTTCTTT. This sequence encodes CASSLRQGMSNTEAFF.

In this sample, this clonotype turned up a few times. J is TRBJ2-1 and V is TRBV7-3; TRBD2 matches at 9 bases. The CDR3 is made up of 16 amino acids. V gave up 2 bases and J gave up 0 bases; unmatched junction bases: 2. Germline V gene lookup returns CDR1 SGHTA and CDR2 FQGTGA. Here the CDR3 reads CASSLHSGSSYNEQFF. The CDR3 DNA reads TGTGCCAGCAGCTTACATAGCGGGAGCTCCTACAATGAGCAGTTCTTC. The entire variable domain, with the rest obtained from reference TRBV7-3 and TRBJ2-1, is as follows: GAGVSQTPSNKVTEKGKYVELRCDPISGHTALYWYRQSLGQGPEFLIYFQGTGAADDSGLPNDRFFAVRPEGSVSTLKIQRTERGDSAVYLCASSLHSGSSYNEQFFGPGTRLTVL.

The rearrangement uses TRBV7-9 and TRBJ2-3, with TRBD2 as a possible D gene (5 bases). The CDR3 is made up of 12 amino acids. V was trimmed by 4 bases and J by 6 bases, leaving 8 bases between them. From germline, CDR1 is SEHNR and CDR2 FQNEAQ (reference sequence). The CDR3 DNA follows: TGTGCCAGCAGCTCACCGGGGGATACGCAGTATTTT. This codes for CASSSPGDTQYF.

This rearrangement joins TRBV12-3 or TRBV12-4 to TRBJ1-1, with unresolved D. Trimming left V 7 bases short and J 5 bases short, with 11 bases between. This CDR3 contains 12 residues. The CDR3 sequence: CASTLGRTEAFF. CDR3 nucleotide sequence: TGTGCCAGCACCTTAGGACGGACTGAAGCTTTCTTT.

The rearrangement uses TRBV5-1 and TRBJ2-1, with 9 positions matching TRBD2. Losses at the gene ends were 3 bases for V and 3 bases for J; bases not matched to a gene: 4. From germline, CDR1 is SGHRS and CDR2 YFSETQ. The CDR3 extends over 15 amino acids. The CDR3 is CASSYLAGDYNEQFF. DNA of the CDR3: TGCGCCAGCAGCTACTTAGCGGGAGACTACAATGAGCAGTTCTTC.

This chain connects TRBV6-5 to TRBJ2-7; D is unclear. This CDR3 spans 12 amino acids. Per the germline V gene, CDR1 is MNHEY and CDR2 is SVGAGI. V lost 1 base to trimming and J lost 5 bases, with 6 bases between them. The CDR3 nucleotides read TGTGCCAGCAGTTACTACGTCGACGAGCAGTACTTC. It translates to CASSYYVDEQYF.

CDR3 sequence: CASSPGLASSTDTQYF. CDR3 DNA: TGCGCCAGCAGCCCAGGACTAGCCTCTAGCACAGATACGCAGTATTTT. The V call is TRBV4-1, the J call TRBJ2-3, with 8 nucleotides matching TRBD2. The trim removed 4 bases at V and 0 bases at J, leaving 6 bases unmatched. CDR3 length: 16 amino acids. Germline CDR1 MGHRA, CDR2 YSYEKL.